Sequencing of this T cell receptor (beta chain) was carried out in a study of cytomegalovirus exposure and HLA in healthy donors. Broader study findings: Later on, an analysis found that several of the most significant clusters appeared to be linked to common viral pathogens, which included parvovirus B19.

The CDR3 contains 15 residues. Germline CDR1 SGDLS, CDR2 YYNGEE. The J segment lost 5 bases and the V segment lost 4 bases, leaving 8 bases of the junction unmatched. Primers included in the PCR were 60 Vbeta and 13 Jbeta primers. The method was immunoSEQ multiplex PCR; TCRdb's version includes in-frame clones alone and lacks a portion of them. The sample yields some 150,000 clones, under 75% seen once. This clone has just a few counts. The antigen is not known. The source of this sequence is a woman in her 40s in good health and CMV-seronegative. The rearrangement uses TRBV9 and TRBJ1-4; 7 nucleotides line up with TRBD1. Sequencing was done on a sample of PBMCs. CDR3 sequence: CASSPGDRPNEKLFF. CDR3 nucleotide sequence: TGTGCCAGCAGCCCTGGGGACAGACCAAATGAAAAACTGTTTTTT.